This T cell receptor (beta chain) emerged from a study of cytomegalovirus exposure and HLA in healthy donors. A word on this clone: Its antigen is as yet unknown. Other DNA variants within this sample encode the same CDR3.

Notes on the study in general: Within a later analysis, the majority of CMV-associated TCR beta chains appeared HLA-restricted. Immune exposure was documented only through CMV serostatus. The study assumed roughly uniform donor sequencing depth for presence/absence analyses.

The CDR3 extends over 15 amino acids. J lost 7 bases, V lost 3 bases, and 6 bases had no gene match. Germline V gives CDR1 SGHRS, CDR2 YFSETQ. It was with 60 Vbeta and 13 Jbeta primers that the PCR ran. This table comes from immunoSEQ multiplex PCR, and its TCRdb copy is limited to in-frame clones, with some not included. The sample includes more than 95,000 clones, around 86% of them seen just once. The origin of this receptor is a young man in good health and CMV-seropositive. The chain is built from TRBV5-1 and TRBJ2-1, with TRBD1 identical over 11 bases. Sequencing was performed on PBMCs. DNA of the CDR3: TGCGCCAGCAGCTCTGGACAGGGGGCTCTGAATGAGCAGTTCTTC. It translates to CASSSGQGALNEQFF.